This T cell receptor (beta chain) was profiled in a study of tumor and adjacent non-tumor tissue in lung cancer. Study background: The patients, around 10 men and a few women, were roughly 30 to 80 with stage I to III disease. Samples averaged around 4.2 million productive TCRbeta reads each.

As regards this clonotype: Antigen unknown. The junction departs from germline at one end; a sequencing error may be responsible.

RNA was extracted from bulk tissue without any cell sorting. Distant lung tissue was collected more than 3 cm away from the tumor edge. The study's findings and limits: Patients with more diverse tumor TCRs had worse survival. Top 100 clones took a larger repertoire share in normal lung.

A modified ARM-PCR protocol with three rounds of nested PCR amplified TCRbeta. TCRdb ran MiXCR on the multiplex PCR reads and lists one entry per CDR3 protein. The sample includes roughly 90,000 distinct CDR3 sequences, roughly 77% of them seen just once. This CDR3 region has 14 residues. Germline V CDR1 and CDR2: SGHRS, YFSETQ. The source is a woman in her fifties or sixties with non-small cell lung cancer. V usage is TRBV5-1 and J usage is TRBJ1-2; TRBD1 is a possible D gene (6 bases). The material sequenced was distant non-tumor lung tissue. This chain's CDR3 is CASSSGDRLGGFIF. DNA of the CDR3: TGCGCCAGCAGCAGCGGAGACAGGTTAGGTGGCTTCATCTTC.